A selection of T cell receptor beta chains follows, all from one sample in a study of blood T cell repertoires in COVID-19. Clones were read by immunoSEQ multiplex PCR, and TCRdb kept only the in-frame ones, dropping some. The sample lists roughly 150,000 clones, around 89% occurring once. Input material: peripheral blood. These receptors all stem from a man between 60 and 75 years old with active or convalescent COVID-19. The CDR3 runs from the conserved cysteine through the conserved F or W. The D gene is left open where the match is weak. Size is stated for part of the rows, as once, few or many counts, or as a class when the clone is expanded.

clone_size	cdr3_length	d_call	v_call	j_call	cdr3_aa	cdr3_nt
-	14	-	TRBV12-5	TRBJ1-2	CASGLTAQGSGYTF	TGTGCTAGTGGTTTGACGGCCCAGGGATCTGGCTACACCTTC
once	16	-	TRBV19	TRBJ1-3	CASRTISGDAGNTIYF	TGTGCCAGTAGGACGATATCAGGGGATGCTGGAAACACCATATATTTT
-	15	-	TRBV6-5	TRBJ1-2	CASSYDDKSNYGYTF	TGTGCCAGCAGTTACGATGACAAATCTAACTATGGCTACACCTTC
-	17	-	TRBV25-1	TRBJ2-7	CASSEGPGLALRYEQYF	TGTGCCAGCAGTGAAGGGCCCGGTCTAGCGCTCCGGTACGAGCAGTACTTC
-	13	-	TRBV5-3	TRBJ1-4	CASRDKIGEKLFF	TGTGCCAGCCGGGACAAGATTGGTGAAAAACTGTTTTTT
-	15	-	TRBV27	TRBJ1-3	CASSFSRSSGNTIYF	TGTGCCAGCAGTTTCTCCCGGTCCTCTGGAAACACCATATATTTT
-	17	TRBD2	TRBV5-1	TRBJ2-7	CASSLVSSASGEYEQYF	TGCGCCAGCAGCTTGGTGTCGTCGGCTAGCGGGGAGTACGAGCAGTACTTC
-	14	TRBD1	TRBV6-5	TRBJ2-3	CASSYTQGSDTQYF	TGTGCCAGCAGTTACACACAGGGGTCAGATACGCAGTATTTT
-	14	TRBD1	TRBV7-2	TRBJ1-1	CASSFPTGVAEAFF	TGTGCCAGCAGCTTTCCGACAGGGGTGGCTGAAGCTTTCTTT
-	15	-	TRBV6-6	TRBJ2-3	CASSYGRPAEDTQYF	TGTGCCAGCAGTTACGGTCGGCCAGCGGAAGATACGCAGTATTTT
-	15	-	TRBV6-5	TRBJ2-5	CASSYSYFGQETQYF	TGTGCCAGCAGTTACTCCTATTTCGGGCAAGAGACCCAGTACTTC
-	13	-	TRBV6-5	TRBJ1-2	CASTPYRVGGYTF	TGTGCCAGCACCCCTTACAGGGTAGGGGGCTACACCTTC
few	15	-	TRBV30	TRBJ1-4	CAWRVDSPTNEKLFF	TGTGCCTGGAGAGTAGACAGCCCAACTAATGAAAAACTGTTTTTT
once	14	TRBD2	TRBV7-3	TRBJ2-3	CASSFGLAGDTQYF	TGTGCCAGCAGCTTCGGACTAGCGGGAGATACGCAGTATTTT
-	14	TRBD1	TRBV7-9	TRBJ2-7	CASSLSQGAYEQYF	TGTGCCAGCAGCTTGTCGCAGGGGGCCTACGAGCAGTACTTC
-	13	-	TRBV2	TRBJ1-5	CASSRDSNQPQHF	TGTGCCAGCAGCAGGGATAGCAATCAGCCCCAGCATTTT
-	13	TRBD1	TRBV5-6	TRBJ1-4	CASSIGTAEKLFF	TGTGCCAGCAGCATCGGGACAGCTGAAAAACTGTTTTTT
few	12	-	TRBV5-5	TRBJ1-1	CASSVTGTEAFF	TGTGCCAGCAGCGTGACGGGCACTGAAGCTTTCTTT
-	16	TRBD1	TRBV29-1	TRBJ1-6	CSGETGAHTYNSPLHF	TGCAGCGGCGAAACAGGGGCCCATACCTATAATTCACCCCTCCACTTT
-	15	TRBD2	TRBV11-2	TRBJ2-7	CASRIGTSGTYEQYF	TGTGCCAGCAGGATAGGGACTAGCGGGACCTACGAGCAGTACTTC
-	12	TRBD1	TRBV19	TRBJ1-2	CASSGTGYGYTF	TGTGCCAGTAGCGGGACAGGCTATGGCTACACCTTC
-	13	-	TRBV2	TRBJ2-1	CASSDRSYNEQFF	TGTGCCAGCAGCGACAGGTCCTACAATGAGCAGTTCTTC
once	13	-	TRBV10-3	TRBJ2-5	CAIRADGQETQYF	TGTGCCATCAGGGCGGATGGCCAAGAGACCCAGTACTTC
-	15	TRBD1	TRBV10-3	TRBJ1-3	CAISPGTASGNTIYF	TGTGCCATCAGTCCAGGGACAGCCTCTGGAAACACCATATATTTT
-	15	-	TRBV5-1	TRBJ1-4	CASSLGAGTNEKLFF	TGCGCCAGCAGCTTGGGTGCGGGGACTAATGAAAAACTGTTTTTT
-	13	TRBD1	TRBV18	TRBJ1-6	CASSQTGYSPLHF	TGTGCCAGCTCACAGACAGGGTACTCACCCCTCCACTTT
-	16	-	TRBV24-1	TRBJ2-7	CATSDPQAGSGYEQYF	TGTGCCACCAGTGATCCCCAAGCGGGCTCGGGCTACGAGCAGTACTTC
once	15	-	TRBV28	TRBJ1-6	CASTMGGTPNSPLHF	TGTGCCAGCACCATGGGGGGTACCCCGAATTCACCCCTCCACTTT
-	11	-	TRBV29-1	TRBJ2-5	CSVEPGETQYF	TGCAGCGTTGAACCGGGGGAGACCCAGTACTTC
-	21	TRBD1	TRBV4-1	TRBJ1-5	CASSQGFSGTLGQGSNQPQHF	TGCGCCAGCAGCCAAGGATTTTCGGGAACTCTGGGACAGGGGAGCAATCAGCCCCAGCATTTT
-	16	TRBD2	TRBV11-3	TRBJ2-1	CASSLDRGLAANEQFF	TGTGCCAGCAGCTTAGATCGTGGACTAGCGGCAAATGAGCAGTTCTTC
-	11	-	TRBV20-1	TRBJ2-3	CSAPTADTQYF	TGCAGTGCTCCCACTGCAGATACGCAGTATTTT
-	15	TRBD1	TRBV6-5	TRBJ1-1	CASTDRGQGGTEAFF	TGTGCCAGCACGGACAGGGGGCAGGGAGGCACTGAAGCTTTCTTT
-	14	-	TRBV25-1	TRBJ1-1	CASSARQMNTEAFF	TGTGCCAGCAGTGCACGACAGATGAACACTGAAGCTTTCTTT
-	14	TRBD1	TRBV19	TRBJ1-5	CASSIRQGREPQHF	TGTGCCAGTAGTATAAGACAGGGAAGGGAACCCCAGCATTTT
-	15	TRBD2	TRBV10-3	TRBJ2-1	CAIRESSGTDNEQFF	TGTGCCATCAGGGAATCTAGCGGGACGGATAACGAGCAGTTCTTC
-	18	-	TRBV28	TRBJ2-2	CASSSGSGRLRGTGELFF	TGTGCCAGCAGTTCCGGGTCAGGGCGGTTGCGTGGCACCGGGGAGCTGTTTTTT
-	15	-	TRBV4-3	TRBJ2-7	CASSQASQARYEQYF	TGCGCCAGCAGCCAAGCTTCCCAGGCACGCTACGAGCAGTACTTC
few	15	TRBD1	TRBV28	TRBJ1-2	CASSFSLQGAPGYTF	TGTGCCAGCAGCTTTTCGTTACAGGGGGCCCCAGGCTACACCTTC
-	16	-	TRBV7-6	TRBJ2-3	CASSPLPGAGADTQYF	TGTGCCAGCAGCCCACTCCCAGGGGCAGGTGCAGATACGCAGTATTTT
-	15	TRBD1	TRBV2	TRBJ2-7	CASRKPGTATYEQYF	TGTGCCAGCAGGAAACCCGGGACAGCAACCTACGAGCAGTACTTC
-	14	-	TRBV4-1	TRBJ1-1	CASSLTEGNTEAFF	TGCGCCAGCAGCTTAACAGAGGGGAACACTGAAGCTTTCTTT
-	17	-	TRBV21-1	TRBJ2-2	CASSTPADRVNTGELFF	TGTGCCAGCAGCACCCCTGCGGACAGGGTCAACACCGGGGAGCTGTTTTTT
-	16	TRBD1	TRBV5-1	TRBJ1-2	CASSLAKGAGAYGYTF	TGCGCCAGCAGCTTGGCCAAGGGGGCTGGGGCGTATGGCTACACCTTC
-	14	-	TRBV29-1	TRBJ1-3	CSVGLGGSGNTIYF	TGCAGCGTGGGGCTTGGGGGGTCTGGAAACACCATATATTTT
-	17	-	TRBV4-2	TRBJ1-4	CASSQDPGPGVNEKLFF	TGTGCCAGCAGCCAAGACCCTGGTCCAGGGGTGAATGAAAAACTGTTTTTT
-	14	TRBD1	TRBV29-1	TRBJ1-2	CSVIHTGTGAPPAF	TGCAGCGTTATACACACCGGGACAGGGGCGCCGCCCGCCTTC
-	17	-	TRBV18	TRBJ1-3	CASSPRQGKDSGNTIYF	TGTGCCAGCTCACCACGGCAGGGTAAAGACTCTGGAAACACCATATATTTT
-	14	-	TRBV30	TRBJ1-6	CAWKSWGGLSPLHF	TGTGCCTGGAAATCCTGGGGGGGATTGTCACCCCTCCACTTT
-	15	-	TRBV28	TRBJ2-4	CASREASGAKNIQYF	TGTGCCAGCAGGGAAGCGAGCGGGGCCAAAAACATTCAGTACTTC
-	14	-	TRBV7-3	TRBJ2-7	CASSKDRWDYEQYF	TGTGCCAGCAGCAAGGACAGATGGGATTACGAGCAGTACTTC
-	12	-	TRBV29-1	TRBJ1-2	CSAGQRNYGYTF	TGCAGCGCAGGACAGCGTAACTATGGCTACACCTTC
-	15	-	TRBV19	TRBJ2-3	CASSIPWGGTDTQYF	TGTGCCAGTAGTATCCCCTGGGGGGGCACAGATACGCAGTATTTT
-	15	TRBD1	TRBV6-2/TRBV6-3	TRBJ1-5	CASSYDRVGNQPQHF	TGTGCCAGCAGTTACGACAGGGTGGGCAATCAGCCCCAGCATTTT
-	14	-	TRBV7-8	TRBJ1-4	CASSPSATNEKLFF	TGTGCCAGCAGCCCCAGCGCAACTAATGAAAAACTGTTTTTT
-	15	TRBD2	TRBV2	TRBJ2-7	CASSPALAGVYEQYF	TGTGCCAGCAGTCCAGCACTAGCGGGAGTCTACGAGCAGTACTTC
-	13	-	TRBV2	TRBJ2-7	CASSVDTYYEQYF	TGTGCCAGCAGCGTAGATACGTACTACGAGCAGTACTTC